This T cell receptor (beta chain) was sequenced in a study of T cell responses to AZD1222 COVID-19 vaccine. Study outcomes and limitations: Close to half of spike-specific TCRs reportedly recognize unmutated variant regions. Breadth and depth of Spike-specific TCRs rose after two AZD1222 doses. Without day 14 samples, only post-peak T cell repertoires were studied.

Trimming stripped 8 bases from V and 2 bases from J, with 11 bases between. Germline-derived CDR1 and CDR2 are MNHEY and SMNVEV (reference sequence). The length of the CDR3 is 13 residues. Sequenced by immunoSEQ multiplex PCR; TCRdb stores in-frame clones only, minus some. The data show roughly 100,000 clones, roughly 91% seen once. The analysis combined second doses at about 4 or about 12 weeks. A single count supports this clone. What it recognizes is unknown. This chain connects TRBV27 to TRBJ2-3, with D uncertain. The clonotype originates from an adult who received the AZD1222 COVID-19 vaccine. Sequenced material: peripheral blood, taken 28 days after the second AZD1222 dose. The CDR3 region is CASRPQVTDTQYF. The CDR3, as DNA: TGTGCCAGCCGGCCCCAGGTCACAGATACGCAGTATTTT.